This TCR beta chain came from a study of T cells in Graves' hyperthyroidism and ophthalmopathy. V lost 7 bases and J 3 bases, leaving 18 bases between the germline ends. CDR1 SEHNR and CDR2 FQNEAQ come from the germline V gene (reference sequence). This CDR3 spans 15 amino acids. Study observations and caveats: Peripheral blood also featured most of the thyroid clonotypes expanded above 0.001. Before onset, ophthalmopathy was predicted by the model a median around 6.5 months earlier.

Each diagnosis drew on symptoms, thyroxine, TRAb, thyroid ultrasound and orbital computed tomography findings. RNA transcripts served as the template for amplifying TCR beta CDR3 regions. A first-round RT-PCR of the TCR CDR3 used the HTBI primer set. One entry per CDR3 protein results from TCRdb running MiXCR on the multiplex PCR reads. The table has some 700,000 distinct CDR3 sequences, approximately 15% seen once; the top ten hold roughly a sixth. This clonotype was recorded at least ten times. Its antigen is still unknown. The specimen sequenced was blood. The source is a man between 50 and 59 years old with Graves' hyperthyroidism. The rearrangement joins TRBV7-9 to TRBJ2-5; a possible D gene is TRBD2 (5 bases). The DNA for the CDR3 is TGTGCCAGCACCGCCCGAGGGCACAGAGAAGAGACCCAGTACTTC. It is translated as CASTARGHREETQYF.